These 5 T cell receptor beta chains were sequenced from one sample in a study of blood T cells in healthy people across ages (dated by TCRdb to between 2014 and 2017). The library was prepared using 5' RACE. The data were produced on an Illumina HiSeq 2500. A second PCR of roughly 7 to 11 cycles was performed with a sample-barcoded 5' primer and a J-beta primer mix. The raw public data were reprocessed by TCRdb itself: fastp quality trimming at Q25, MiXCR clonotype calling, in-frame beta chains only. Rows with a matching CDR3 protein are joined into one entry that keeps the most common DNA and genes. This sample comprises roughly 790,000 distinct CDR3 sequences, roughly 43% of them detected only once. Approximately 22% of the sample goes to the ten largest clones. The sequenced sample consisted of blood. Receptors were obtained from a woman aged 55-70 years in good health.

This chain joins TRBV4-3 and TRBJ2-5, with TRBD1 matching over 9 bases. The CDR3 runs to 16 residues. V gave up 0 bases and J gave up 2 bases; unmatched junction bases: 4. Germline lookup yields CDR1 LGHNA and CDR2 YSLEER. The chain's CDR3 is CASSQDIGTGQETQYF. The CDR3, as DNA: TGCGCCAGCAGCCAAGATATCGGGACAGGGCAAGAGACCCAGTACTTC.

The V call is TRBV5-1, the J call TRBJ2-5; 8 bases are a match to TRBD1. Trimming cost V 0 bases and J 5 bases; bases outside gene matches: 9. Germline CDR1 and CDR2: SGHRS and YFSETQ. The CDR3 totals 16 residues. The chain's CDR3 is CASSLVGGQVSETQYF. The DNA of the CDR3 is TGCGCCAGCAGCTTGGTGGGGGGACAGGTTTCGGAGACCCAGTACTTC.

The V gene is TRBV20-1, the J gene TRBJ2-3, with D perhaps TRBD2 (6 bases). The germline V and J ends were trimmed by 5 bases and 3 bases, with 18 bases remaining between them. CDR1 is DFQATT and CDR2 is SNEGSKA in the germline V gene (reference sequence). The CDR3 loop spans 15 amino acids. The CDR3 nucleotides read TGCAGTGCTGAGGGTTGGGGGGAGAGGACAGATACGCAGTATTTT. It codes for CSAEGWGERTDTQYF.

The CDR3, as DNA: TGTGCCAGCAGTGAACTACAGGGTTTTAATCAGCCCCAGCATTTT. Its translation is CASSELQGFNQPQHF. This chain joins TRBV25-1 and TRBJ1-5, with D possibly matching TRBD1 (6 bases). Trimming took 2 bases from V and 4 from J, leaving 12 bases between them. This CDR3 has 15 residues. Germline loops: CDR1 MGHDK, CDR2 SYGVNS.

The rearrangement uses TRBV20-1 and TRBJ2-5; a weak D match, TRBD2 (5 bases). With the DNA end fitting TRBJ2-7 better, the J assignment may be wrong. The CDR3 loop spans 14 amino acids. CDR1 is DFQATT, CDR2 SNEGSKA, per germline (reference sequence). Written as DNA, the CDR3 is TGCAGTGCTAGAGTGTGGACTCGTGGCGACGAGCAGTACTTC. Its translation is CSARVWTRGDEQYF.